The rows below give T cell receptor beta chains drawn from one sample of a study of T cell repertoires in cytomegalovirus infection. Their recognized antigens are unknown. MiXCR, applied by TCRdb to the reads, yields one record per CDR3 protein. The table lists about 220,000 distinct CDR3 sequences, around 35% of them singletons, with approximately 59% in the top ten. The material was CD8+ T cells from cultured PBMCs, obtained from culture after CMV antigen stimulation. The receptors derive from a human donor in good health (CMV status not recorded). Some clones in this sample may be carry-over from other donors' samples. CDR3s include the opening cysteine and the closing phenylalanine or tryptophan. A D gene is named only where the DNA matches it firmly. Size is omitted from some rows. Given values are once, few, many or a class for expanded clones.

TRBV11-2	.	.	TRBJ2-2	CASSPTRRELFF	TGTGCCAGCAGCCCGACCAGGAGGGAGCTGTTTTTT
TRBV5-6	.	.	TRBJ2-3	CASSPQGRETDTQYF	TGTGCCAGCAGCCCTCAGGGTAGAGAAACAGATACGCAGTATTTT
TRBV14	few	.	TRBJ2-2	CASSQVLNTGELFF	TGTGCCAGCAGCCAGGTACTGAACACCGGGGAGCTGTTTTTT
TRBV12-3/TRBV12-4	.	TRBD1	TRBJ1-2	CASSLMARGVGYTF	TGTGCCAGCAGTTTAATGGCCAGGGGGGTTGGCTACACCTTC
TRBV28	.	.	TRBJ2-3	CASSPQGVAAFQDTQYF	TGTGCCAGCAGTCCCCAAGGGGTAGCGGCCTTCCAGGATACGCAGTATTTT
TRBV6-2/TRBV6-3	.	TRBD2	TRBJ2-2	CASSYLRRGTSGSWSIYTGELFF	TGTGCCAGCAGTTACTTGAGGAGAGGGACTAGCGGGAGTTGGAGCATTTACACCGGGGAGCTGTTTTTT
TRBV7-9	.	.	TRBJ2-7	CASSNLGYEQYF	TGTGCCAGCAGCAACCTGGGGTACGAGCAGTACTTC
TRBV7-4	.	.	TRBJ2-7	CASSPLLPQGSHEQYF	TGTGCCAGCAGCCCACTTTTGCCCCAGGGGTCCCACGAGCAGTACTTC
TRBV27	.	.	TRBJ1-5	CASSSKPTGNNQPQHF	TGTGCCAGCAGTTCGAAACCCACAGGGAACAATCAGCCCCAGCATTTT
TRBV2	many	.	TRBJ1-1	CASSEGGRTLNTEAFF	TGTGCCAGCAGTGAAGGGGGACGGACGCTGAACACTGAAGCTTTCTTT
TRBV7-3	.	TRBD2	TRBJ2-5	CASSLAGELETQYF	TGTGCCAGCAGTCTAGCGGGAGAATTGGAGACCCAGTACTTC
TRBV27	few	TRBD2	TRBJ2-3	CASSQRLAGDHTDTQYF	TGTGCCAGCAGTCAAAGACTAGCGGGAGACCACACGGATACGCAGTATTTT
TRBV27	once	TRBD2	TRBJ2-1	CASSRAGGYHNEQFF	TGTGCCAGCAGTCGGGCGGGGGGATACCACAATGAGCAGTTCTTC
TRBV9	.	.	TRBJ2-7	CASSVGGGANPHEQYF	TGTGCCAGCAGCGTAGGTGGAGGGGCGAATCCCCACGAGCAGTACTTC
TRBV2	few	.	TRBJ1-5	CASSEWGAQPQHF	TGTGCCAGCAGTGAATGGGGGGCTCAGCCCCAGCATTTT
TRBV7-3	.	TRBD2	TRBJ2-3	CASSLRLAGGLGGTDTQYF	TGTGCCAGCAGCTTAAGACTAGCGGGAGGTCTGGGTGGCACAGATACGCAGTATTTT
TRBV29-1	.	TRBD1	TRBJ1-2	CSVERQGYGYTF	TGCAGCGTCGAGAGACAGGGGTATGGCTACACCTTC
TRBV4-1	.	TRBD2	TRBJ2-3	CPSSQRGDTQYF	TGCCCCAGCAGCCAGCGGGGAGATACGCAGTATTTT
TRBV5-1	.	TRBD2	TRBJ2-7	CASSETAGSAYEQYF	TGCGCCAGCAGCGAAACAGCGGGGTCGGCCTACGAGCAGTACTTC
TRBV7-9	few	.	TRBJ2-7	CASSLVGRGSYEQYF	TGTGCCAGCAGCTTAGTCGGGAGAGGGTCCTACGAGCAGTACTTC
TRBV28	few	TRBD1	TRBJ2-1	CASSLLLADRGQYNEQFF	TGTGCCAGCAGTTTATTATTGGCGGACAGGGGCCAATACAATGAGCAGTTCTTC
TRBV7-2	few	.	TRBJ2-5	CASLRFAETQYF	TGTGCCAGCCTGAGGTTCGCAGAGACCCAGTACTTC
TRBV19	.	TRBD1	TRBJ1-2	CASSTGQSLGYTF	TGTGCCAGTAGCACGGGACAGTCGTTGGGCTACACCTTC
TRBV19	few	TRBD1	TRBJ1-5	CASSIAGTGNQPQHF	TGTGCCAGTAGTATAGCTGGGACAGGGAATCAGCCCCAGCATTTT
TRBV7-2	many	.	TRBJ2-7	CASSLGPSSYEQYF	TGTGCCAGCAGCTTAGGTCCTAGCTCCTACGAGCAGTACTTC
TRBV5-1	.	TRBD1	TRBJ2-3	CASSLGQGSSDTQYF	TGCGCCAGCAGCTTAGGACAGGGATCTTCAGATACGCAGTATTTT
TRBV6-1	.	TRBD2	TRBJ2-5	CASSLAGSGETQYF	TGTGCCAGCAGTTTAGCGGGAAGTGGGGAGACCCAGTACTTC
TRBV6-1	.	.	TRBJ2-1	CASSEESRARAIYNEQFF	TGTGCCAGCAGTGAAGAGAGCCGGGCCAGGGCCATCTACAATGAGCAGTTCTTC
TRBV7-3	.	TRBD1	TRBJ2-7	CASSSNRGREQYF	TGTGCCAGCAGCTCCAACAGGGGTCGCGAGCAGTACTTC
TRBV28	.	.	TRBJ2-7	CASYGHLSYEQYF	TGTGCCAGCTATGGACACTTGTCCTACGAGCAGTACTTC
TRBV11-1	.	TRBD1	TRBJ1-1	CASSYPGQGVTEAFF	TGTGCCAGCAGTTATCCGGGACAGGGGGTCACTGAAGCTTTCTTT